This record concerns one T cell receptor (beta chain) sequence. Its specific antigen is unknown. No base-level quality is on record; no much larger clone is a single base apart. This specimen comes from a study of OX40 agonist ivuxolimab in advanced cancers. About the investigation overall: The costimulatory receptor OX40 (CD134) was targeted by ivuxolimab, a fully human IgG2 agonistic monoclonal antibody. Of the approximately 50 dose-escalation patients, hepatocellular carcinoma was present in roughly 19, melanoma in around 15, renal cell carcinoma in 9 and head and neck cancer in 9. The point of sequencing TCRbeta in the periphery was to test whether ivuxolimab changed TCR sequence diversity and drove clonal T-cell expansion. Intravenous ivuxolimab was administered to patients every 2 weeks at six dose levels: 0.01, 0.1, 0.3, 1.5, 3 and 10 mg/kg. Three dose-escalation patients achieved partial responses, one with hepatocellular carcinoma and two with cutaneous melanoma. The monotherapy dose-escalation portion (N of about 50 patients) of the phase I ivuxolimab trial is reported in the paper. Patients were allowed to have had prior anti-PD-1, anti-PD-L1 or anti-CTLA-4 therapy, and approximately 41% of the dose-escalation patients had previously received checkpoint inhibitors. A male proportion of approximately 83% and a mean age of approximately 61 years, ranging from about 20 to 85, were recorded for the dose-escalation cohort.

For sequencing of the TCRbeta CDR3 region, genomic DNA was extracted from the sorted cells. TCRbeta CDR3 regions were sequenced using the immunoSEQ Assay. TCRdb took over this immuneACCESS table, retaining in-frame rearrangements with V and J assigned. Such tables are incomplete; in checked studies, under half of the missing clones stem from an unresolved V gene, and the remainder is unexplained. Recorded for this sample are 92,000 or so clones; 85% to 90% of them occurred a single time. The ten largest clonotypes hold 6% to 7.5% of the sample. The CDR3 numbers 13 residues from cysteine through phenylalanine. The read is trimmed to its CDR3 DNA, 39 bases read in frame from base 1. The germline V gene sets CDR1 to MGHDK and CDR2 to SYGVNS. Between the V and J ends, shortened by 4 bases and 3 bases respectively, the junction contains 7 bases. Summary of the overall study and its limitations: The antigen specificity of the clonally expanded peripheral T cells was not determined. Partial responders in the 0.1-3.0 mg/kg groups had among the lowest normalized peripheral clonal expansion, especially among CD8+ T cells. Low levels of normalized T-cell clonal expansion were also seen in some nonresponding patients. After ivuxolimab, expanded clones were on average more numerous among CD8+ T cells than among CD4+ T cells. At doses from 0.1 to 3.0 mg/kg, clonal expansion was seen in both CD4+ and CD8+ blood T cells between baseline and week 6.

The trial excluded patients who had a history of autoimmune disease or who were on systemic immunosuppression. Peripheral blood for TCR sequencing was collected from all dose cohorts at baseline, on cycle 4 day 1, and on cycle 7 day 1. The samples were taken from a phase I, first-in-human, multicenter, open-label dose-escalation trial of ivuxolimab. Adults with locally advanced or metastatic melanoma, renal cell, hepatocellular, or head and neck squamous cell carcinoma were enrolled in the trial. CD4+ and CD8+ T cells were sorted separately from peripheral blood before TCR sequencing. The starting material was CD4+ or CD8+ T cells sorted from blood, obtained in a trial of the OX40 agonist ivuxolimab. This chain is built from TRBV25-1 and TRBJ1-3, with the identity of the D gene unclear. The sequence was collected from an adult with an advanced solid tumor such as melanoma, head and neck, liver or kidney cancer. The CDR3 protein sequence reads: CASSGPIGNTIYF. In nucleotide form, the sequence is TGTGCCAGCAGTGGACCTATTGGAAACACCATATATTTT.